The 31 T cell receptor beta chains below come from one sample, sequenced in a study of T cell responses to AZD1222 COVID-19 vaccine. Assay: immunoSEQ multiplex PCR; the TCRdb copy retains only in-frame clones and omits some. This table holds roughly 100,000 clones, 90% found once. The sequencing used peripheral blood, collected on day 0 of AZD1222 vaccination. These receptors were obtained from an adult in good health.

This clone was detected a few times. DNA for the CDR3: TGTGCCAGCAGTGAAGCTTCAGGGGGGAGCTACGAGCAGTACTTC. It codes for CASSEASGGSYEQYF. The chain carries TRBV6-1 and TRBJ2-7, with a tentative D call TRBD1 (7 bases). In germline, CDR1 is MNHNS, CDR2 SASEGT. The CDR3 covers 15 residues. V was trimmed by 0 bases and J by 3 bases, leaving 12 bases between them.

CDR3 nucleotides: TGTGCCAGCAGATCCCCCGGGACAGGGAGCCACAATGAGCAGTTCTTC. Protein: CASRSPGTGSHNEQFF. The genes are TRBV28 and TRBJ2-1, with TRBD1 matching 9 bases. Trimming cost V 6 bases and J 5 bases; bases outside gene matches: 11. CDR1 MDHEN and CDR2 SYDVKM come from the germline V gene. The CDR3 length is 16 residues.

V and J are TRBV4-2 and TRBJ1-6, with D uncertain. The CDR3 is 15 amino acids. Looked up from germline, CDR1 is LGHNA and CDR2 is YNFKEQ. The ends were cut back, 3 bases at V and 4 bases at J, with 10 bases in the middle. This CDR3 reads CASSQGETYNSPLHF. CDR3 bases: TGTGCCAGCAGCCAGGGCGAGACTTATAATTCACCCCTCCACTTT.

This clone was counted a single time. The rearrangement joins TRBV18 to TRBJ1-6, with TRBD1 as a possible D gene (6 bases). V was pared by 3 bases and J by 0 bases, with 15 bases between. This CDR3 spans 18 amino acids. Germline assignment: CDR1 KGHSH and CDR2 LQKENI. CDR3 amino acids: CASSPHMQGSSYNSPLHF. The CDR3 coding sequence is TGTGCCAGCTCACCGCATATGCAGGGGAGCTCCTATAATTCACCCCTCCACTTT.

V usage is TRBV19 and J usage is TRBJ1-6, with a tentative D call TRBD1 (6 bases). The V and J ends lost 4 bases and 7 bases respectively, with 14 bases between them. The CDR3 has 15 residues. Looked up from germline, CDR1 is LNHDA and CDR2 is SQIVND (reference sequence). CDR3 residues: CASSTSTGTNSPLHF. The CDR3 bases are TGTGCCAGTAGTACCTCGACAGGTACGAATTCACCCCTCCACTTT.

The rearrangement uses TRBV28 and TRBJ2-7, with D possibly matching TRBD2 (5 bases). V lost 3 bases to trimming and J lost 10 bases, with 28 bases between them. In germline, CDR1 is MDHEN, CDR2 SYDVKM. The CDR3 runs to 17 residues. The CDR3 spells CASSFLRSGPPDSGQYF. The CDR3 DNA reads as TGTGCCAGCAGTTTCTTAAGGTCAGGTCCCCCCGACTCGGGACAGTACTTC.

This chain connects TRBV27 to TRBJ2-2; 8 bases are shared with TRBD1. V lost 5 bases, J lost 2 bases, and 7 bases stayed unmatched. CDR1 is MNHEY and CDR2 is SMNVEV in the germline V gene (reference sequence). This CDR3 has 16 residues. This CDR3 reads CASSIGQGLNTGELFF. As DNA, the CDR3 is TGTGCCAGCAGTATTGGACAGGGCCTTAACACCGGGGAGCTGTTTTTT.

The gene calls are TRBV21-1 and TRBJ2-1; the table's D gene call, TRBD2, was not cross checked with the DNA. TRBV21-1 is classified as a pseudogene. This CDR3 is built from 19 residues. The CDR3 bases are TGTGCCAGCAGCAAAAACCCTCGACTAGCGGGACTTGGGGGGCATGAGCAGTTCTTC. This encodes CASSKNPRLAGLGGHEQFF.

The chain couples TRBV19 to TRBJ1-5; possibly TRBD1 for D (5 bases). In germline, CDR1 is LNHDA, CDR2 SQIVND (reference sequence). The CDR3 runs 12 residues. Trimming took 9 bases from V and 5 from J, leaving 11 bases between them. CDR3: CASNWGDQPQHF. CDR3 nucleotides: TGTGCCAGCAATTGGGGGGATCAGCCCCAGCATTTT.

The chain combines TRBV27 with TRBJ1-1; a weak D match, TRBD1 (6 bases). Germline CDR1 reads MNHEY; CDR2 reads SMNVEV (reference sequence). V lost 5 bases and J 5 bases, leaving 18 bases between the germline ends. The CDR3 has 15 residues. CDR3 in DNA: TGTGCCAGCAGTCCCCTAATGGGGGGCGAGACTGAAGCTTTCTTT. It yields the protein CASSPLMGGETEAFF.

This rearrangement joins TRBV6-2 or TRBV6-3 to TRBJ2-2, with 13 positions matching TRBD2. This CDR3 contains 16 residues. The V and J ends lost 6 bases and 3 bases, in that order; junction bases with no gene match: 4. CDR1 is MNHEY, CDR2 SVGEGT, per germline. This CDR3 is CASSPGLAGDTGELFF. The DNA of the CDR3 is TGTGCCAGCAGCCCTGGACTAGCGGGGGACACCGGGGAGCTGTTTTTT.

V and J are TRBV19 and TRBJ1-2; possible D gene TRBD1, 5 bases. The CDR3 is 16 residues long. With 6 bases removed from V and 4 bases from J, the gap between germline ends came to 21 bases. Looked up from germline, CDR1 is LNHDA and CDR2 is SQIVND (reference sequence). CDR3 amino acids: CASSRPGPTNLYGYTF. DNA of the CDR3: TGTGCCAGTAGCCGACCGGGACCGACGAACCTCTATGGCTACACCTTC.

This rearrangement joins TRBV4-1 to TRBJ2-3; 16 bases fit TRBD2. V shed 2 bases, J shed 0 bases, and the junction held 11 bases outside the gene matches. Per germline, CDR1 MGHRA and CDR2 YSYEKL. CDR3 size: 21 residues. This CDR3 reads CASSQPPLGLAGGRSTDTQYF. The CDR3 DNA reads TGCGCCAGCAGCCAACCCCCCCTGGGACTAGCGGGGGGGCGTAGCACAGATACGCAGTATTTT.

This chain joins TRBV7-2 and TRBJ1-2; D gene unclear. The CDR3 totals 15 residues. Germline CDR1 reads SGHTA; CDR2 reads FQGNSA. Trimming cost V 1 base and J 0 bases, with 9 bases left between them. The CDR3 is CASSLGTVANYGYTF. CDR3 nucleotides: TGTGCCAGCAGCTTAGGGACGGTGGCTAACTATGGCTACACCTTC.

The chain has TRBV13 and TRBJ1-1; possible D gene TRBD1, 6 bases. This CDR3 spans 17 amino acids. The V gene lost 1 base and the J gene lost 1 base, with 16 bases spanning the gap. CDR1 and CDR2 (germline): PRHDT, FYEKMQ (reference sequence). The CDR3 is CASSLAVQWGPNTEAFF. The CDR3 DNA follows: TGTGCCAGCAGCTTAGCGGTCCAGTGGGGGCCGAACACTGAAGCTTTCTTT. Filled out from reference TRBV13 and TRBJ1-1, the complete variable domain reads AAGVIQSPRHLIKEKRETATLKCYPIPRHDTVYWYQQGPGQDPQFLISFYEKMQSDKGSIPDRFSAQQFSDYHSELNMSSLELGDSALYFCASSLAVQWGPNTEAFFGQGTRLTVV.

J is TRBJ1-5 and V is TRBV6-2 or TRBV6-3; 9 positions match TRBD1. This CDR3 has 19 amino acids. CDR1 and CDR2 (germline): MNHEY, SVGEGT. Unmatched junction bases numbered 16, after V lost 5 bases and J lost 2 bases. CDR3 sequence reads: CASSPRIGNRGHGNQPQHF. The CDR3 coding sequence is TGTGCCAGCAGTCCAAGGATAGGAAACAGGGGGCATGGCAATCAGCCCCAGCATTTT.

The chain carries TRBV7-2 and TRBJ2-3; perhaps TRBD2 as D (6 bases). Trimming left V 3 bases short and J 7 bases short, with 14 bases between. This CDR3 region has 14 residues. Germline assignment: CDR1 SGHTA and CDR2 FQGNSA. The CDR3 sequence: CASSFGGSRNTQYF. CDR3 DNA: TGTGCCAGCAGCTTTGGAGGGTCGAGGAATACGCAGTATTTT.

The V and J genes are TRBV25-1 and TRBJ1-5; possibly TRBD1 for D (5 bases). The CDR3 consists of 11 residues. The V end lost 8 bases, the J end lost 3 bases, and 5 bases lay between the germline ends. Looked up from germline, CDR1 is MGHDK and CDR2 is SYGVNS. CDR3 in amino acids: CASGHNQPQHF. CDR3 coding DNA: TGTGCCAGCGGACACAATCAGCCCCAGCATTTT.

The chain carries TRBV29-1 and TRBJ1-2, with TRBD1 identical over 7 bases. The junction had 7 bases not matched to a gene; V was cut back by 4 bases and J by 8 bases. The CDR3 loop spans 12 amino acids. Germline values: CDR1 SQVTM, CDR2 ANQGSEA. CDR3 in DNA: TGCAGCGTTGCTAAGGGGGCATGGGGCTACACCTTC. Protein sequence: CSVAKGAWGYTF.

The genes are TRBV20-1 and TRBJ2-1; D is ambiguous. Looked up from germline, CDR1 is DFQATT and CDR2 is SNEGSKA (reference sequence). V was cut by 3 bases and J by 15 bases, with 12 bases left in between. This CDR3 region has 10 residues. The CDR3 here is CSASRDIGFF. For the CDR3, the DNA is TGCAGTGCTAGTAGGGATATAGGGTTCTTC.

The V and J genes are TRBV11-3 and TRBJ2-7; D is unclear. CDR3 length: 12 amino acids. Trimming took off 2 bases at V and 6 bases at J, with 8 bases between the two ends. Germline CDR1 reads SGHNT; CDR2 reads YENEEA. The CDR3 here is CASSLTPSEQYF. The CDR3 nucleotides read TGTGCCAGCAGCTTAACCCCCAGCGAGCAGTACTTC.

The rearrangement links TRBV7-9 to TRBJ2-3; D might be TRBD1 (5 bases). The V end was cut by 1 base, the J end by 1 base, with 18 bases between. Per the germline V gene, CDR1 is SEHNR and CDR2 is FQNEAQ (reference sequence). The CDR3 is 18 residues long. In nucleotides, the CDR3 is TGTGCCAGCAGCTTAGAATGGGGCAGGGATCTAGGCACAGATACGCAGTATTTT. Protein: CASSLEWGRDLGTDTQYF.

This chain uses TRBV3-1 (or the pseudogene TRBV3-2) with TRBJ2-7; 10 positions match TRBD2. Trimming removed 4 bases from V and 6 bases from J; junction bases left unmatched: 9. Germline CDR1 reads LGHDT; CDR2 reads YNNKEL (reference sequence). The CDR3 has 15 amino acids. In DNA form, the CDR3 reads TGTGCCAGCAGCCTGGGAGCGGGGGGGCCTCGCGAGCAGTACTTC. It specifies CASSLGAGGPREQYF.

The chain employs TRBV27 and TRBJ2-1, with TRBD1 matching over 7 bases. The length of the CDR3 is 14 residues. J gave up 6 bases and V 1 base, and 3 bases lay outside the gene matches. Germline assignment: CDR1 MNHEY and CDR2 SMNVEV (reference sequence). CDR3 bases: TGTGCCAGCAGTTTATACAGGGGCTTCAATGAGCAGTTCTTC. This sequence encodes CASSLYRGFNEQFF.

The chain recombines TRBV30 with TRBJ2-1; TRBD2 is a possible D gene (5 bases). Per the germline V gene, CDR1 is GTSNPN and CDR2 is SVGIG (reference sequence). V shed 4 bases and J shed 12 bases, with 25 bases lying between them. This CDR3 has 15 amino acids. DNA for the CDR3: TGTGCCTGGAAAGGTCGGTACCCGGACCGGAGCGGGCAGTTCTTC. The encoded protein is CAWKGRYPDRSGQFF. The full variable domain, its missing parts supplied by reference TRBV30 and TRBJ2-1, is SQTIHQWPATLVQPVGSPLSLECTVEGTSNPNLYWYRQAAGRGLQLLFYSVGIGQISSEVPQNLSASRPQDRQFILSSKKLLLSDSGFYLCAWKGRYPDRSGQFFGPGTRLTVL.

This clone occurred once. The chain carries TRBV4-1 and TRBJ2-7, with 9 bases identical to TRBD1. Germline lookup yields CDR1 MGHRA and CDR2 YSYEKL. The CDR3 loop spans 17 amino acids. V was pared by 1 base and J by 2 bases, with 9 bases of the junction left unmatched. The CDR3 here is CASSQGDGQGPAYEQYF. The CDR3 nucleotides read TGCGCCAGCAGCCAAGGGGACGGACAGGGGCCGGCCTACGAGCAGTACTTC.

This clone was counted between two and nine times. V is TRBV7-9 and J is TRBJ1-4; weak D call: TRBD1 (5 bases). This CDR3 comprises 16 residues. V was shortened by 0 bases and J by 5 bases, with 13 bases between the two germline ends. The germline CDR1 and CDR2 sequences are SEHNR and FQNEAQ (reference sequence). The CDR3 loop reads CASSLAMVRANEKLFF. The CDR3 DNA is TGTGCCAGCAGCTTAGCGATGGTCAGGGCCAATGAAAAACTGTTTTTT. Supplemented by reference TRBV7-9 and TRBJ1-4, the full variable domain reads DTGVSQNPRHKITKRGQNVTFRCDPISEHNRLYWYRQTLGQGPEFLTYFQNEAQLEKSRLLSDRFSAERPKGSFSTLEIQRTEQGDSAMYLCASSLAMVRANEKLFFGSGTQLSVL.

The genes are TRBV4-1 and TRBJ2-1; either TRBD1 or TRBD2 may supply D (5 bases each). The CDR3 runs to 13 residues. Germline lookup yields CDR1 MGHRA and CDR2 YSYEKL. Deletions cut 5 bases from V and 9 bases from J, with 14 bases between. The CDR3 sequence is CASSVEVGTEQFF. The CDR3 DNA sequence: TGCGCCAGCAGCGTTGAGGTGGGGACTGAGCAGTTCTTC.

The CDR3 protein is CASSSTPDHVTDTQYF. CDR3 coding DNA: TGTGCCAGCAGCTCGACCCCGGACCACGTGACAGATACGCAGTATTTT. This chain uses TRBV5-8 with TRBJ2-3; no definite D call. There are 16 residues in the CDR3. Deletions cut 3 bases from V and 3 bases from J, with 17 bases between. Germline CDR1 reads SGHTS; CDR2 reads YDEGEE.

The CDR3 DNA is TGTGCCACCAGCGGAAACAGGGGGCAAGGTGGCTACACCTTC. Encoded protein: CATSGNRGQGGYTF. This chain joins TRBV15 and TRBJ1-2, with 9 bases identical to TRBD1. Germline-derived CDR1 and CDR2 are LNHNV and YYDKDF (reference sequence). Trimming took 5 bases from V and 7 from J; bases not matched to a gene: 8. The CDR3 sequence is 14 residues long.

This clone was seen a single time. The rearrangement links TRBV19 to TRBJ1-5; TRBD1 aligns across 9 bases. Trimming removed 6 bases from V and 5 bases from J; junction bases left unmatched: 5. There are 14 residues in the CDR3. CDR1 and CDR2 from the germline V gene are LNHDA and SQIVND (reference sequence). The CDR3 region has the DNA TGTGCCAGTAGCGGACAGGGGAGGTATCAGCCCCAGCATTTT. It codes for CASSGQGRYQPQHF. Variable domain in full (rest from reference TRBV19 and TRBJ1-5): DGGITQSPKYLFRKEGQNVTLSCEQNLNHDAMYWYRQDPGQGLRLIYYSQIVNDFQKGDIAEGYSVSREKKESFPLTVTSAQKNPTAFYLCASSGQGRYQPQHFGDGTRLSIL.